The 23 T cell receptor beta chains given below trace back to one sample, sequenced in a study of T-cell memory formation after mild COVID-19. TCRdb itself ran the 5' RACE reads through MiXCR, one entry per CDR3 protein. The table has about 180,000 distinct CDR3 sequences, roughly 20% seen once; the top ten hold under 4.5%. What was sequenced was PBMCs or a T cell subset sorted from them (not recorded which). The source is a man between 18 and 29 years old who had mild COVID-19 (a few samples of this study predate the infection). Cell type and time point are not known.

This clonotype was counted a few times. V and J are TRBV10-3 and TRBJ2-3; D remains ambiguous. CDR3 size: 12 residues. Trimming left V 6 bases short and J 11 bases short, with 15 bases between. Germline CDR1 reads ENHRY; CDR2 reads SYGVKD. The CDR3 coding sequence is TGTGCCATCAGCTCGATTGAGATGAGGCAGTATTTT. This translates into CAISSIEMRQYF.

V usage is TRBV4-1 and J usage is TRBJ2-2; 8 bases are a match to TRBD2. Germline V gives CDR1 MGHRA, CDR2 YSYEKL. Trimming removed 0 bases from V and 2 bases from J; junction bases left unmatched: 5. The CDR3 has 17 residues. The DNA of the CDR3 is TGCGCCAGCAGCCAAGATGGCGGGGGGACCAACACCGGGGAGCTGTTTTTT. Its translation is CASSQDGGGTNTGELFF.

This clonotype has at least ten counts. This chain connects TRBV7-9 to TRBJ2-4; 8 bases align to TRBD2. This CDR3 has 14 amino acids. After removal of 6 bases from V and 3 bases from J, the junction contained 4 bases not matched to a gene. Germline-derived CDR1 and CDR2 are SEHNR and FQNEAQ (reference sequence). The CDR3 DNA reads as TGTGCCAGCAGAGTCAGCGGGGGCAAAAACATTCAGTACTTC. Translation gives CASRVSGGKNIQYF. Full variable domain (rest looked up from reference TRBV7-9 and TRBJ2-4): DTGVSQNPRHKITKRGQNVTFRCDPISEHNRLYWYRQTLGQGPEFLTYFQNEAQLEKSRLLSDRFSAERPKGSFSTLEIQRTEQGDSAMYLCASRVSGGKNIQYFGAGTRLSVL.

The V and J genes are TRBV7-9 and TRBJ1-2, with D possibly being TRBD1 (5 bases). This CDR3 spans 13 amino acids. V was pared by 5 bases and J by 8 bases, with 15 bases between. CDR1 is SEHNR and CDR2 is FQNEAQ in the germline V gene (reference sequence). The CDR3 bases are TGTGCCAGCAGCCCCCAGGGTAGATGGGGCTACACCTTC. Translation: CASSPQGRWGYTF.

This chain uses TRBV30 with TRBJ1-2, with D tentatively TRBD1 (6 bases). Germline V CDR1 and CDR2: GTSNPN, SVGIG (reference sequence). The CDR3 has 14 residues. Trimming shortened V by 0 bases and J by 7 bases, and 15 bases separated the two germline ends. Written as DNA, the CDR3 is TGTGCCTGGAGTGTACGGGGGCTCTCTGCTGGCTACACCTTC. Translating it yields CAWSVRGLSAGYTF.

The CDR3 region is CASSQPRGNSGNTIYF. CDR3 DNA: TGTGCCAGCAGCCAACCTAGGGGAAACTCTGGAAACACCATATATTTT. V usage is TRBV4-2 and J usage is TRBJ1-3; D perhaps matches TRBD1 (5 bases). CDR3 length: 16 residues. CDR1 and CDR2 (germline): LGHNA, YNFKEQ. Trimming removed 2 bases at V and 0 bases at J, with 11 bases between.

This clonotype came up a few times. J is TRBJ1-1 and V is TRBV7-8; 8 bases map to TRBD1. V gave up 5 bases and J gave up 5 bases; unmatched junction bases: 10. CDR3 length equals 15 residues. The germline gives CDR1 SGHVS, CDR2 FQNEAQ. CDR3: CASSPISGQATEAFF. DNA for the CDR3: TGTGCCAGCAGCCCTATCTCGGGACAGGCAACTGAAGCTTTCTTT.

This chain links TRBV24-1 with TRBJ2-1, with 7 bases fitting TRBD2. CDR3 size: 15 residues. V lost 0 bases, J lost 14 bases, and 12 bases stayed unmatched. Looked up from germline, CDR1 is KGHDR and CDR2 is SFDVKD. The CDR3 sequence is CATSDLKFRGVQEFF. In DNA, the CDR3 is TGTGCCACCAGTGATTTGAAGTTTCGGGGGGTGCAGGAGTTCTTC.

A word on this clonotype: Relative to the germline gene, one junction end is altered; a read error may explain this. The chain links TRBV2 to TRBJ2-2; D possibly corresponds to TRBD2 (5 bases). This CDR3 is 13 amino acids long. The germline V gene has CDR1 SNHLY and CDR2 FYNNEI. The CDR3 DNA is TGTGCCAGCAGCGCCGAGGTGGCCGGGGAGATGTTTTTT. Translated: CASSAEVAGEMFF.

This chain uses TRBV29-1 with TRBJ2-3, with a tentative D call TRBD2 (5 bases). Germline V lookup: CDR1 SQVTM, CDR2 ANQGSEA. This CDR3 comprises 12 residues. Trimming cost V 6 bases and J 6 bases, with 13 bases left between them. In DNA, the CDR3 is TGCAGCGTGGGGATGACGGGGGATACGCAGTATTTT. Protein sequence: CSVGMTGDTQYF.

This rearrangement joins TRBV5-1 to TRBJ1-1; TRBD1 is a possible D gene (5 bases). From germline, CDR1 is SGHRS and CDR2 YFSETQ. The germline V and J ends were trimmed by 4 bases and 0 bases, with 13 bases remaining between them. The CDR3 consists of 15 residues. CDR3 amino acids: CASSPLGGMNTEAFF. CDR3 coding DNA: TGCGCCAGCAGCCCTCTTGGGGGGATGAACACTGAAGCTTTCTTT. Drawing the rest from reference TRBV5-1 and TRBJ1-1, the complete variable domain is KAGVTQTPRYLIKTRGQQVTLSCSPISGHRSVSWYQQTPGQGLQFLFEYFSETQRNKGNFPGRFSGRQFSNSRSEMNVSTLELGDSALYLCASSPLGGMNTEAFFGQGTRLTVV.

This rearrangement joins TRBV7-3 to TRBJ2-5; 9 bases are a match to TRBD1. This CDR3 contains 15 residues. Germline lookup yields CDR1 SGHTA and CDR2 FQGTGA. The trim removed 5 bases at V and 5 bases at J, leaving 9 bases unmatched. CDR3 sequence: CASSAGTGTVETQYF. The CDR3 nucleotides are TGTGCCAGCAGCGCCGGGACAGGGACTGTGGAGACCCAGTACTTC.

This clonotype was counted a single time. A read error may produce the germline difference seen at one junction end. The CDR3 DNA reads as TGTTCCAGCAGTGTAAGGCAGGGGGGCTCCTACGAGCAGTACTTC. Amino acid sequence: CSSSVRQGGSYEQYF. This chain links TRBV25-1 with TRBJ2-7; possible D gene TRBD1, 7 bases. The CDR3 totals 15 residues. Germline V gives CDR1 MGHDK, CDR2 SYGVNS.

J is TRBJ2-4 and V is TRBV7-9; D remains unclear. The V end lost 6 bases, the J end lost 1 base, and 16 bases lay between the germline ends. Germline loops: CDR1 SEHNR, CDR2 FQNEAQ (reference sequence). This CDR3 comprises 16 residues. The CDR3 nucleotides read TGTGCCAGCAGTCCTCTTTTTGCGCGGGCCAAAAACATTCAGTACTTC. Residues: CASSPLFARAKNIQYF.

This clonotype has more than one count but fewer than ten. The V gene is TRBV5-1, the J gene TRBJ2-1; D uncertain. This CDR3 has 16 residues. With 3 bases removed from V and 2 bases from J, the gap between germline ends came to 15 bases. CDR1 and CDR2 from the germline V gene are SGHRS and YFSETQ. The CDR3 loop is CASSSRPDSPYNEQFF. CDR3 bases: TGCGCCAGCAGCTCCCGGCCGGATAGCCCCTACAATGAGCAGTTCTTC.

This clonotype was observed a handful of times. V is TRBV20-1 and J is TRBJ2-5, with 10 bases aligning to TRBD2. CDR1 is DFQATT and CDR2 is SNEGSKA in the germline V gene (reference sequence). The junction had 2 bases not matched to a gene; V was cut back by 3 bases and J by 4 bases. CDR3 length equals 13 residues. CDR3 bases: TGCAGTGCTAGTAGCGGGGGGATAGAGACCCAGTACTTC. It translates to CSASSGGIETQYF.

This clonotype was detected only a few times. The chain carries TRBV20-1 and TRBJ2-1, with D unresolved. CDR3 length equals 10 residues. V was cut by 7 bases and J by 12 bases, with 13 bases left in between. Germline-derived CDR1 and CDR2 are DFQATT and SNEGSKA (reference sequence). The CDR3 protein is CSVEHTGQFF. CDR3 sequence (DNA): TGCAGTGTTGAACACACGGGGCAGTTCTTC.

In this sample, this clonotype turned up a few times. V usage is TRBV5-1 and J usage is TRBJ2-1, with unresolved D. This CDR3 comprises 14 residues. V was trimmed by 3 bases and J by 7 bases, leaving 14 bases between them. Looked up from germline, CDR1 is SGHRS and CDR2 is YFSETQ. CDR3 DNA sequence: TGCGCCAGCAGCTCGAATCAGGCGATTAATGAGCAGTTCTTC. Translated: CASSSNQAINEQFF.

There are a few counts of this clonotype. CDR3 sequence (DNA): TGTGCCAGCAGCCCAGGGCCGGACCACTCTGGAAACACCATATATTTT. Translation: CASSPGPDHSGNTIYF. V and J are TRBV7-3 and TRBJ1-3; D possibly corresponds to TRBD1 (5 bases). Looked up from germline, CDR1 is SGHTA and CDR2 is FQGTGA. The CDR3 length is 16 residues. Trimming took 5 bases from V and 0 from J, leaving 14 bases between them. Looking up the rest from reference TRBV7-3 and TRBJ1-3 gives the full variable domain: GAGVSQTPSNKVTEKGKYVELRCDPISGHTALYWYRQSLGQGPEFLIYFQGTGAADDSGLPNDRFFAVRPEGSVSTLKIQRTERGDSAVYLCASSPGPDHSGNTIYFGEGSWLTVV.

The rearrangement uses TRBV5-1 and TRBJ1-2; D uncertain. The CDR3 totals 15 residues. Germline-derived CDR1 and CDR2 are SGHRS and YFSETQ. Trimming stripped 4 bases from V and 4 bases from J, with 17 bases between. Here the CDR3 DNA reads TGCGCCAGCAGCGCCAACCCGGGAGGTGGCTATGGCTACACCTTC. It specifies CASSANPGGGYGYTF.

The chain combines TRBV6-5 with TRBJ1-1; 8 nucleotides line up with TRBD1. Germline-derived CDR1 and CDR2 are MNHEY and SVGAGI. Unmatched junction bases numbered 6, after V lost 2 bases and J lost 4 bases. There are 15 residues in the CDR3. CDR3 residues: CASSYRNRGGTEAFF. In nucleotides, the CDR3 is TGTGCCAGCAGTTACAGGAACAGGGGGGGCACTGAAGCTTTCTTT.

This clonotype was picked up many times. J is TRBJ2-4 and V is TRBV20-1; TRBD2 might be the D (6 bases). The V end was cut by 5 bases, the J end by 0 bases, with 14 bases between. CDR1 is DFQATT, CDR2 SNEGSKA, per germline (reference sequence). This CDR3 region has 15 residues. CDR3 DNA: TGCAGTGCTCCACCCGGGGGACTAGCCAAAAACATTCAGTACTTC. This translates into CSAPPGGLAKNIQYF.

This clonotype has a handful of counts. The chain uses TRBV11-2 and TRBJ2-5; perhaps TRBD2 as D (6 bases). Trimming cost V 5 bases and J 4 bases, with 14 bases left between them. Germline loops: CDR1 SGHAT, CDR2 FQNNGV. The CDR3 consists of 14 residues. CDR3 residues: CASSVGGAIETQYF. CDR3 nucleotide sequence: TGTGCCAGCAGCGTAGGAGGGGCCATAGAGACCCAGTACTTC.